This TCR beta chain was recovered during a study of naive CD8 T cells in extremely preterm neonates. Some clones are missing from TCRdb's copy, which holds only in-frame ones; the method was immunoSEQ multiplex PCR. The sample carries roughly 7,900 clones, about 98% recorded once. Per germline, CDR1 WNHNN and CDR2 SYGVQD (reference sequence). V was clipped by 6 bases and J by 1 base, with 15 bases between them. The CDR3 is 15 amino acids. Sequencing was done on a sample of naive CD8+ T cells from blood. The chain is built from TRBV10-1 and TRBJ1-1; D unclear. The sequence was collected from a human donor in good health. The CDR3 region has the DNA TGCGCCAGCAGCGACATACGGGGTCGGAACACTGAAGCTTTCTTT. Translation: CASSDIRGRNTEAFF.